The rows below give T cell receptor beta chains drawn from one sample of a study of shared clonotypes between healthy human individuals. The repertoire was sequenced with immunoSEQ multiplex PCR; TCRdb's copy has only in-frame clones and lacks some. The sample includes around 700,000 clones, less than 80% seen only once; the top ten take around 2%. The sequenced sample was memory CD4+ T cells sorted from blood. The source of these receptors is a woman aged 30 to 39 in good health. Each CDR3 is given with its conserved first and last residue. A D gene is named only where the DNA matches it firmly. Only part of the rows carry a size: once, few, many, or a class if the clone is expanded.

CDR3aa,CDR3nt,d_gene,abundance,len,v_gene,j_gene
CASSATSGGTEAFF,TGTGCCAGCAGCGCGACCTCAGGCGGCACTGAAGCTTTCTTT,NA,NA,14,TRBV11-3,TRBJ1-1
CASSTGQTYEQYF,TGTGCCAGCAGTACGGGACAGACCTACGAGCAGTACTTC,TRBD1,NA,13,TRBV28,TRBJ2-7
CASSLYQQETQYF,TGTGCCAGCAGCTTGTACCAGCAAGAGACCCAGTACTTC,NA,NA,13,TRBV5-6,TRBJ2-5
CASSQAGLQETQYF,TGCGCCAGCAGCCAAGCCGGCCTTCAAGAGACCCAGTACTTC,NA,many,14,TRBV4-1,TRBJ2-5
CASTPDRGRAGELFF,TGTGCCAGTACCCCAGACAGGGGGCGGGCCGGGGAGCTGTTTTTT,TRBD1,NA,15,TRBV19,TRBJ2-2
CASSAAGATYGYTF,TGCGCCAGCAGCGCAGCAGGGGCGACCTATGGCTACACCTTC,NA,NA,14,TRBV5-1,TRBJ1-2
CASTYWGGYNEQFF,TGTGCCAGCACCTATTGGGGAGGGTACAATGAGCAGTTCTTC,TRBD2,NA,14,TRBV27,TRBJ2-1
CASSLGTGTDTQYF,TGCGCCAGCAGCTTAGGGACGGGCACAGATACGCAGTATTTT,NA,NA,14,TRBV5-1,TRBJ2-3
CAISGDLVSPLHF,TGTGCCATCAGCGGGGATTTGGTCTCACCCCTCCACTTT,NA,NA,13,TRBV10-3,TRBJ1-6
CASRGQGRSYEQYF,TGTGCCAGCAGGGGACAGGGCCGCTCCTACGAGCAGTACTTC,TRBD1,NA,14,TRBV13,TRBJ2-7
CSVGGDSYNEQFF,TGCAGCGTTGGGGGGGACTCCTACAATGAGCAGTTCTTC,NA,NA,13,TRBV29-1,TRBJ2-1
CAFRTGYGYTF,TGTGCCTTTAGGACAGGGTATGGCTACACCTTC,TRBD1,NA,11,TRBV30,TRBJ1-2
CASSLGQLRDTGELFF,TGTGCCAGCAGTTTAGGGCAGCTTAGGGACACCGGGGAGCTGTTTTTT,NA,few,16,TRBV28,TRBJ2-2
CASSESRAGVTEAFF,TGCGCCAGCAGTGAGTCGAGGGCAGGGGTTACTGAAGCTTTCTTT,NA,NA,15,TRBV10-1,TRBJ1-1
CASSSTRDRDYGYTF,TGTGCCAGCAGCTCCACCCGGGACAGGGACTATGGCTACACCTTC,TRBD1,NA,15,TRBV7-9,TRBJ1-2
CASTGVPGASTDTQYF,TGTGCCAGCACCGGCGTTCCTGGGGCTAGCACAGATACGCAGTATTTT,NA,NA,16,TRBV21-1,TRBJ2-3
CASSSQVVGPGELFF,TGTGCCAGCAGCTCACAAGTAGTTGGTCCCGGGGAGCTGTTTTTT,NA,few,15,TRBV11-2,TRBJ2-2
CASSLPTRGEQFF,TGTGCCAGCAGCTTACCCACACGGGGTGAGCAGTTCTTC,NA,NA,13,TRBV7-9,TRBJ2-1
CATSRELDTGELFF,TGTGCCACCTCGCGGGAGCTGGACACCGGGGAGCTGTTTTTT,TRBD2,NA,14,TRBV6-4,TRBJ2-2
CSPGEPAAFF,TGCAGCCCTGGGGAACCGGCAGCTTTCTTT,NA,NA,10,TRBV29-1,TRBJ1-1
CASTESQTYEQYF,TGCGCCAGCACCGAATCCCAGACCTACGAGCAGTACTTC,NA,NA,13,TRBV5-1,TRBJ2-7
CASRPSGSTDTQYF,TGTGCCAGCAGGCCTAGCGGTAGCACAGATACGCAGTATTTT,TRBD2,NA,14,TRBV6-6,TRBJ2-3
CASTREMGMNTEAFF,TGTGCCAGCACCCGCGAGATGGGAATGAACACTGAAGCTTTCTTT,NA,few,15,TRBV6-4,TRBJ1-1
CASSLTGTGVYNEQFF,TGTGCCAGCTCACTTACCGGGACAGGGGTCTACAATGAGCAGTTCTTC,TRBD1,NA,16,TRBV18,TRBJ2-1
CAIRRDGSNYGYTF,TGTGCCATCAGACGGGACGGGTCGAACTATGGCTACACCTTC,NA,NA,14,TRBV10-3,TRBJ1-2
CASAILQGPGDTQYF,TGTGCCAGCGCCATTCTACAGGGGCCGGGGGATACGCAGTATTTT,TRBD1,NA,15,TRBV28,TRBJ2-3
CASTLIPGLIGANVLTF,TGTGCCAGCACCCTCATCCCAGGGTTGATAGGGGCCAACGTCCTGACTTTC,NA,NA,17,TRBV7-9,TRBJ2-6